This T cell receptor beta chain came from a study of shared clonotypes between healthy human individuals. Each sample came from a Caucasian adult donor living in Nashville, Tennessee. Clones were read by immunoSEQ multiplex PCR, and TCRdb kept only the in-frame ones, dropping some. The data contain about half a million clones, around 85% of them seen just once; the ten biggest clones take up roughly 12%. The count of this clone is one. Germline V gene sequence: CDR1 SGDLS, CDR2 YYNGEE. The CDR3 length is 14 residues. Deletions cut 7 bases from V and 0 bases from J, with 10 bases between. The clonotype originates from a woman between 40 and 50 years old in good health. Some clones in this sample may be carry-over from other donors' samples. The sequenced material came from PBMCs. The J gene is TRBJ2-2, the V gene TRBV9; no clear D gene. The CDR3: CASGQVANTGELFF. The CDR3 nucleotides are TGTGCCAGCGGTCAGGTTGCGAACACCGGGGAGCTGTTTTTT.